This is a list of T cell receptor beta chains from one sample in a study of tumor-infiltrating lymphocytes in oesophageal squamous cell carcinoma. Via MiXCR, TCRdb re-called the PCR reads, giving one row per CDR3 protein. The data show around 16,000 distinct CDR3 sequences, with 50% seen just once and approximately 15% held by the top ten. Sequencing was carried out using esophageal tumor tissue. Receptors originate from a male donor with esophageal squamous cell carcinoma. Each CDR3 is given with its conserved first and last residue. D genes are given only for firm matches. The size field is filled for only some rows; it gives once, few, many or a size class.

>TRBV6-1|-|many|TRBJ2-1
CASRPPGNEQFF
TGTGCCAGCAGACCCCCAGGTAATGAGCAGTTCTTC
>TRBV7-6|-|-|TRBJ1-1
CASSFARVTEAFF
TGTGCCAGCAGCTTTGCCAGGGTCACTGAAGCTTTCTTT
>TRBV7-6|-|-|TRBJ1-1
CASSQSGSMNTEAFF
TGTGCCAGCAGCCAATCAGGTTCCATGAACACTGAAGCTTTCTTT
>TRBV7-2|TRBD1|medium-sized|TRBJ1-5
CASSTKAGGGQPQHF
TGTGCCAGCAGCACCAAGGCAGGGGGCGGTCAGCCCCAGCATTTT
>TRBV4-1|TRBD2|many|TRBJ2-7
CASSQDLAGGNEQYF
TGCGCCAGCAGCCAAGATCTAGCGGGAGGAAACGAGCAGTACTTC
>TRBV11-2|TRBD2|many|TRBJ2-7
CASSSGLAGVYEQYF
TGTGCCAGCAGCTCGGGACTAGCGGGAGTCTACGAGCAGTACTTC
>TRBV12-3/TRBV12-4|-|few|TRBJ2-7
CASSPRVRSYEQYF
TGTGCCAGCAGTCCCAGGGTAAGGTCCTACGAGCAGTACTTC
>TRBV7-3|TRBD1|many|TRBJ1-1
CASSLSRGTEAFF
TGTGCCAGCAGCTTATCCAGGGGGACTGAAGCTTTCTTT
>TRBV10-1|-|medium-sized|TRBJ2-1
CASSESISTNEQFF
TGCGCCAGCAGTGAGTCGATCTCTACCAATGAGCAGTTCTTC
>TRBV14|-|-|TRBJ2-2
CASSGSRTGELFF
TGTGCCAGCAGCGGTAGCCGCACCGGGGAGCTGTTTTTT
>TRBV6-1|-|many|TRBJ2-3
CASEGTSTDTQYF
TGTGCCAGCGAAGGGACCAGCACAGATACGCAGTATTTT
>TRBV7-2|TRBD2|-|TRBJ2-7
CASSSTSGSYEQYF
TGTGCCAGCAGCTCTACTAGCGGCTCCTACGAGCAGTACTTC
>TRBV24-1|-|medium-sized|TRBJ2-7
CATSDHTRTYEQYF
TGTGCCACCAGTGACCATACAAGAACCTACGAGCAGTACTTC
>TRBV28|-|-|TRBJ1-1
CASSIGGFKAFF
TGTGCCAGCAGTATAGGAGGTTTCAAAGCTTTCTTT
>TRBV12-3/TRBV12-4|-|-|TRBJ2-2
CASSFSRNTGELFF
TGTGCCAGCAGTTTCAGTAGGAACACCGGGGAGCTGTTTTTT
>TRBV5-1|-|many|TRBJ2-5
CASTPDRGGEETQYF
TGCGCCAGCACACCCGACAGAGGAGGCGAAGAGACCCAGTACTTC
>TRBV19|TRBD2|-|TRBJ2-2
CASSMGSGLAVNTGELFF
TGTGCCAGTAGTATGGGATCCGGACTAGCGGTAAACACCGGGGAGCTGTTTTTT
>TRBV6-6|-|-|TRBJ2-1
CASSYAESSYNEQFF
TGTGCCAGCAGTTACGCGGAGAGCTCCTACAATGAGCAGTTCTTC
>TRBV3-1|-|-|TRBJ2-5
CASSQVSRAGSPLHF
TGTGCCAGCAGCCAAGTTAGCAGGGCAGGATCACCCCTCCACTTC
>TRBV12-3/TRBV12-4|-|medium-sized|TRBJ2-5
CASSRSGQETQYF
TGTGCCAGCAGCCGTTCGGGGCAAGAGACCCAGTACTTC
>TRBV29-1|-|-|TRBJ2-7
CSVARALSNEQYF
TGCAGCGTTGCGAGGGCACTATCCAACGAGCAGTACTTC
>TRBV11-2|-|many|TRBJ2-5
CASSLVGFGNEQYF
TGTGCCAGCAGCTTAGTAGGGTTTGGCAATGAGCAGTACTTC
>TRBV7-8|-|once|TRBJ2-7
CASSSRQEYEQYF
TGTGCCAGCAGCTCCAGACAGGAATACGAGCAGTACTTC
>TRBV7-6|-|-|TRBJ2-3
CASSLGGARTTDTQYF
TGTGCCAGCAGCTTAGGGGGGGCGCGAACCACAGATACGCAGTATTTT
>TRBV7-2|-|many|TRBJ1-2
CASSLVRANYGYTF
TGTGCCAGCAGCTTAGTCCGCGCTAACTATGGCTACACCTTC
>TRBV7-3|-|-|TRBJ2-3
CASSLDVGGGADTQYF
TGTGCCAGCAGCTTAGATGTGGGAGGAGGCGCAGATACGCAGTATTTT
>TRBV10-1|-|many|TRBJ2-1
CASSESRGVGQFF
TGCGCCAGCAGTGAGTCTAGGGGCGTGGGGCAGTTCTTC
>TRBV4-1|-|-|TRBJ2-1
CASSQESSEQFF
TGCGCCAGCAGCCAAGAGTCGAGTGAGCAGTTCTTC
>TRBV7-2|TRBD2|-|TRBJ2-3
CASSLDSLAGKSTDTQYF
TGTGCCAGCAGCTTGGACAGTCTAGCGGGTAAAAGCACAGATACGCAGTATTTT
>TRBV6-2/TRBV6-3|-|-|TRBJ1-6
CAISGEGRGSPLHF
TGTGCCATCTCGGGAGAGGGGAGGGGTTCACCCCTCCACTTT
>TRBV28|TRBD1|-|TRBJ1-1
CASSYQGQGGLMNTEAFF
TGTGCCAGCAGTTATCAGGGACAGGGCGGACTCATGAACACTGAAGCTTTCTTT